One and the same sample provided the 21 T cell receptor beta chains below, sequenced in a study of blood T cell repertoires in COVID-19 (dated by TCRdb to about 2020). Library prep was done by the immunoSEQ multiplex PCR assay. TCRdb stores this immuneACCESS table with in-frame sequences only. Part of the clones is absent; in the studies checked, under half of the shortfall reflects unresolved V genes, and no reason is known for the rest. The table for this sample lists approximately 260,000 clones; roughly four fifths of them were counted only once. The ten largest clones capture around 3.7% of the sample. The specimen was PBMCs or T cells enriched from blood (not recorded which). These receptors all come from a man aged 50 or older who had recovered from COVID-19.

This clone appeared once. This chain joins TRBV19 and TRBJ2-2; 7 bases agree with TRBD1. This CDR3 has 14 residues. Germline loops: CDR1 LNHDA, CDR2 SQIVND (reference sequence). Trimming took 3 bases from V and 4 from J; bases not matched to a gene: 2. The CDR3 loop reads CASSMTGSTGELFF. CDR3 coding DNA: TGTGCCAGTAGTATGACAGGGAGCACCGGGGAGCTGTTTTTT.

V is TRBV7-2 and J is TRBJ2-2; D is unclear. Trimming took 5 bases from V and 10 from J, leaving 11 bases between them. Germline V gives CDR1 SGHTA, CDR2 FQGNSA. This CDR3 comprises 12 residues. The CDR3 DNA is TGTGCCAGCAGCCTATCGCTGCAGGAGCTGTTTTTT. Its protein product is CASSLSLQELFF.

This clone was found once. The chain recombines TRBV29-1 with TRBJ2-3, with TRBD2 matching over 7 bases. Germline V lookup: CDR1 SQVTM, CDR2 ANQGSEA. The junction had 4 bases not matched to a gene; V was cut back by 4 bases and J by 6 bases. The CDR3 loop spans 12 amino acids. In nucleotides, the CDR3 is TGCAGCGTTGGAGGGCGGGGGGATACGCAGTATTTT. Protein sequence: CSVGGRGDTQYF.

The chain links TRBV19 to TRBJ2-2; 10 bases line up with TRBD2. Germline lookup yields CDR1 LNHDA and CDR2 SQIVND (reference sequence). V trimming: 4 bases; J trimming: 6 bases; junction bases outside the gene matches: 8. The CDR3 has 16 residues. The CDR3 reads CASSTSGSRSPGELFF. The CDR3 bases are TGTGCCAGTAGTACTAGCGGGAGCCGTTCACCCGGGGAGCTGTTTTTT.

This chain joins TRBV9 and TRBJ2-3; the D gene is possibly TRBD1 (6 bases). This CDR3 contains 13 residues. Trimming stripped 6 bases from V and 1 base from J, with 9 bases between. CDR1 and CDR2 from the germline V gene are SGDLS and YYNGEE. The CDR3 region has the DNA TGTGCCAGCACCAGGGGCGGCACAGATACGCAGTATTTT. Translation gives CASTRGGTDTQYF.

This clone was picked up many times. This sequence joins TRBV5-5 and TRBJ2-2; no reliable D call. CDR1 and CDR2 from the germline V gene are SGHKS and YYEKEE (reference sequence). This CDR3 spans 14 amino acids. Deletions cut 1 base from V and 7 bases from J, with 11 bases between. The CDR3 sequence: CASSLLAADGELFF. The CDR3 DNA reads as TGTGCCAGCAGCTTGTTGGCGGCGGACGGGGAGCTGTTTTTT. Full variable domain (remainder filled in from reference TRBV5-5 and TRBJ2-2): DAGVTQSPTHLIKTRGQQVTLRCSPISGHKSVSWYQQVLGQGPQFIFQYYEKEERGRGNFPDRFSARQFPNYSSELNVNALLLGDSALYLCASSLLAADGELFFGEGSRLTVL.

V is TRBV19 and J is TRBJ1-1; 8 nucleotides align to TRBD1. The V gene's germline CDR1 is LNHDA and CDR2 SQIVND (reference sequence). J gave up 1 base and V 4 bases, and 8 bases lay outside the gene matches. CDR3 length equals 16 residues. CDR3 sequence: CASSTQRTGWNTEAFF. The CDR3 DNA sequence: TGTGCCAGTAGTACCCAACGGACAGGGTGGAACACTGAAGCTTTCTTT.

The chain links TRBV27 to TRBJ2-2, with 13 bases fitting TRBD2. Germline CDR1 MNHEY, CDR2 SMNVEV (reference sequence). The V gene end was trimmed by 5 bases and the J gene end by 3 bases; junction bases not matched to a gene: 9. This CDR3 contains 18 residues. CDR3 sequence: CASSPTSGRALDTGELFF. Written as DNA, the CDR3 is TGTGCCAGCAGTCCCACTAGCGGGAGGGCCTTGGACACCGGGGAGCTGTTTTTT.

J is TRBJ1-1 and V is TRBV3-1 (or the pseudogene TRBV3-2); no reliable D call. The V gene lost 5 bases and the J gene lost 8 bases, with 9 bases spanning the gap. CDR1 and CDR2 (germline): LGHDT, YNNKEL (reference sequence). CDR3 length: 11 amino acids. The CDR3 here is CASSREREAFF. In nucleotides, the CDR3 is TGTGCCAGCAGCAGGGAGAGGGAAGCTTTCTTT.

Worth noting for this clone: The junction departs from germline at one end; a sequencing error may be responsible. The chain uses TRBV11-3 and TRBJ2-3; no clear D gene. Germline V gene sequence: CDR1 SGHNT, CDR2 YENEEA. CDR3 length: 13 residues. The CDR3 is CASSLVYTDTQYF. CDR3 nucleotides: TGTGCGAGCAGCTTAGTTTACACAGATACGCAGTATTTT.

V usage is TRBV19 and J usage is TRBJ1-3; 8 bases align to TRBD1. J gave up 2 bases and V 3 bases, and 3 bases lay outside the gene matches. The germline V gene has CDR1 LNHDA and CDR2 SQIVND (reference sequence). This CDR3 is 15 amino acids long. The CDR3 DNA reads TGTGCCAGTAGTATGGGGACAGGCCCTGGAAACACCATATATTTT. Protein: CASSMGTGPGNTIYF.

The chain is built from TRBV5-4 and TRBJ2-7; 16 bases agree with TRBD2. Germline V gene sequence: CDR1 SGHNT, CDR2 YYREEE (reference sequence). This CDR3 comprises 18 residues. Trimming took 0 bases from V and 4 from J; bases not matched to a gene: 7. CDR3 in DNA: TGTGCCAGCAGCTTGGGACCAGGGACTAGCGGGAGGGCTTACGAGCAGTACTTC. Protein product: CASSLGPGTSGRAYEQYF.

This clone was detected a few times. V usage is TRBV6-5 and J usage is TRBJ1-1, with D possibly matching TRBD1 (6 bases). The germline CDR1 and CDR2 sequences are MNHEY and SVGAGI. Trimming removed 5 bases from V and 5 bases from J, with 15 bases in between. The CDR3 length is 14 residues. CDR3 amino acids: CASSRDRLFTEAFF. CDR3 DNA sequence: TGTGCCAGCAGTCGAGACAGGCTGTTTACTGAAGCTTTCTTT.

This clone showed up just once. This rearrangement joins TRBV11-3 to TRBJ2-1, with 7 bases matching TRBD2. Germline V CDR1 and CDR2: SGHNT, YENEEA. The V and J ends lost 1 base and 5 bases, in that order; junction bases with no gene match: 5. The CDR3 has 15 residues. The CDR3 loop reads CASSLGLAENNEQFF. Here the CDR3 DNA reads TGTGCCAGCAGCTTAGGGCTAGCGGAGAACAATGAGCAGTTCTTC.

The CDR3 DNA reads TGTGCCATCACCCCGGTCAGGGGGGAAGCTAACTATGGCTACACCTTC. This codes for CAITPVRGEANYGYTF. The V gene is TRBV10-3, the J gene TRBJ1-2; 7 nucleotides match TRBD1. Germline loops: CDR1 ENHRY, CDR2 SYGVKD. CDR3 length: 16 residues. Trimming at V came to 7 bases and at J to 0 bases, leaving 11 bases not matched to a gene.

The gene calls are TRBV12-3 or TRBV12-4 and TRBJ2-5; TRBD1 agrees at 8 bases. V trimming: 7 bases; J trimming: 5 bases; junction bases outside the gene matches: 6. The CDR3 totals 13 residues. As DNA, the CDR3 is TGTGCCAGCACCAGCAGGGGGCACGAGACCCAGTACTTC. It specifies CASTSRGHETQYF.

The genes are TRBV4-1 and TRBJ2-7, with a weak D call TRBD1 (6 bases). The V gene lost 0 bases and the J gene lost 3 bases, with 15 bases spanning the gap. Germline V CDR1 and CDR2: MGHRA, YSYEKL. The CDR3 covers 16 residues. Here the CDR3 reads CASSQEKGGGVYEQYF. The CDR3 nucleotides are TGCGCCAGCAGCCAAGAAAAAGGTGGGGGCGTCTACGAGCAGTACTTC.

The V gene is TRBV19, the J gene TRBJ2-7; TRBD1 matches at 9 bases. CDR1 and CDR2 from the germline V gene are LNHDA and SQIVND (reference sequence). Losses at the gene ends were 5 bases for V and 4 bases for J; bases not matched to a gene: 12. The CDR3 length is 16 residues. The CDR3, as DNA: TGTGCCAGTAGTCTCAATGTCCCGGGACAGGGATACGAGCAGTACTTC. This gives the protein CASSLNVPGQGYEQYF. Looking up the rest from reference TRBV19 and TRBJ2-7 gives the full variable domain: DGGITQSPKYLFRKEGQNVTLSCEQNLNHDAMYWYRQDPGQGLRLIYYSQIVNDFQKGDIAEGYSVSREKKESFPLTVTSAQKNPTAFYLCASSLNVPGQGYEQYFGPGTRLTVT.

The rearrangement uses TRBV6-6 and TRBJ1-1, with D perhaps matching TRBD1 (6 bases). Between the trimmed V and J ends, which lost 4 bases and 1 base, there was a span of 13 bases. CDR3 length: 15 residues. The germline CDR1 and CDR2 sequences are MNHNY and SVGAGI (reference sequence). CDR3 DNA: TGTGCCAGCAGTTCCCCGGGACATAAGAACACTGAAGCTTTCTTT. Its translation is CASSSPGHKNTEAFF.

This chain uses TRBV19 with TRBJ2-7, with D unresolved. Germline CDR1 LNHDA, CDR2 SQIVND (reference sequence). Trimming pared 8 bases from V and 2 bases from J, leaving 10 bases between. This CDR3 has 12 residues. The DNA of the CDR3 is TGTGCCAGTGGAGTCAGCGCCTACGAGCAGTACTTC. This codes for CASGVSAYEQYF.

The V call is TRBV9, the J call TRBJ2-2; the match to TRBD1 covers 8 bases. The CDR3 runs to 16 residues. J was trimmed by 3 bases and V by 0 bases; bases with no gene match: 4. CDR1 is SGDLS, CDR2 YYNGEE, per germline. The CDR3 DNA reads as TGTGCCAGCAGCGTAGACCAGGGGGCCTACACCGGGGAGCTGTTTTTT. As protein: CASSVDQGAYTGELFF.